The following is a T cell receptor (beta chain) sequence with its context. Antigen unknown. This sample was taken from a study of cytomegalovirus exposure and HLA in healthy donors. Broader study findings: Clonal expansion, a later analysis showed, was greater in HLA-associated TCR beta chains than in equally common others. In a later analysis, a missense DCLRE1C variant was linked to TCR beta V- and J-gene trimming. Previously analyzed data showed that most TCR beta V segments were productive at a frequency of about 90% or about 30%. Reports indicated that the classifier achieved high specificity and sensitivity in diagnosing cytomegalovirus status.

The study ran its PCR with 60 Vbeta and 13 Jbeta primers. Clones were read by immunoSEQ multiplex PCR, and TCRdb kept only the in-frame ones, dropping some. Found here are some 160,000 clones, roughly 84% of them singletons; the top ten hold about 2.7%. V shed 3 bases and J shed 1 base, with 8 bases lying between them. CDR3 length equals 13 residues. The germline gives CDR1 SQVTM, CDR2 ANQGSEA. The gene calls are TRBV29-1 and TRBJ2-3; D uncertain. This TCR derives from a man aged 25 to 45 in good health and CMV-seropositive. The sequenced sample consisted of PBMCs. The CDR3 DNA follows: TGCAGCGTTGAGGCAGGTGGCACAGATACGCAGTATTTT. Encoded protein: CSVEAGGTDTQYF.